The present entry profiles one T cell receptor (beta chain) with its context. Authors' processing steps: Reference gene primer amplification gave nucleated cell count estimates. Method: immunoSEQ multiplex PCR; TCRdb's copy keeps in-frame clones and lacks some. The V and J calls and clone size are taken from that table; D and trimming were inferred from the DNA. The sample consists of more than 25,000 clones, 89% of them appearing once. This specimen comes from a study of blood T cell repertoires in COVID-19. Study information: From the United States, Italy and Spain came samples of acute and convalescent COVID-19.

CDR3 length equals 14 residues. Trimming stripped 2 bases from V and 15 bases from J, with 20 bases between. CDR1 is LGHNA, CDR2 YSLEER, per germline. The chain combines TRBV4-3 with TRBJ2-1; a possible D gene is TRBD2 (7 bases). The sequenced material came from peripheral blood. This clonotype was obtained from a human donor in a cohort sampled during active COVID-19. CDR3: CASSQSVTGRVRFF. The CDR3 DNA is TGCGCCAGCAGCCAATCCGTAACAGGGAGGGTACGGTTCTTC.